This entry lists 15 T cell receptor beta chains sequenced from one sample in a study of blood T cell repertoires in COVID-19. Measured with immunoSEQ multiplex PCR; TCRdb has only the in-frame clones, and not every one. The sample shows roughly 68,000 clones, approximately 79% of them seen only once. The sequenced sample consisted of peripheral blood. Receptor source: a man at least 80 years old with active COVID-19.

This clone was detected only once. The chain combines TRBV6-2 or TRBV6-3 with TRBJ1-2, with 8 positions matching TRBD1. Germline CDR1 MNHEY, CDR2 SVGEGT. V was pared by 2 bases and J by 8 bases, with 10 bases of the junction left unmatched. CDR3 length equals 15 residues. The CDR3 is CASSYRTGGMTGYTF. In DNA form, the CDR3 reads TGTGCCAGCAGTTACCGCACAGGGGGGATGACGGGCTACACCTTC.

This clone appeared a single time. CDR3 sequence: CASITSGRPSSADTQYF. In nucleotides, the CDR3 is TGTGCCAGCATTACTAGCGGGAGGCCCAGTAGCGCAGATACGCAGTATTTT. The chain couples TRBV2 to TRBJ2-3; 12 bases are shared with TRBD2. The CDR3 is 17 residues long. Germline CDR1 and CDR2: SNHLY and FYNNEI. The V segment lost 7 bases and the J segment 4 bases; nucleotides outside the gene matches: 12.

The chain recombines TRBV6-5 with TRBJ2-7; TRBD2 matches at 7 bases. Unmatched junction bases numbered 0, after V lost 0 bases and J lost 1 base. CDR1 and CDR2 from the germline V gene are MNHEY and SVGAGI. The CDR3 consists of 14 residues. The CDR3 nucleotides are TGTGCCAGCAGTTACTCGGGGGGGTCCTACGAGCAGTACTTC. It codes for CASSYSGGSYEQYF.

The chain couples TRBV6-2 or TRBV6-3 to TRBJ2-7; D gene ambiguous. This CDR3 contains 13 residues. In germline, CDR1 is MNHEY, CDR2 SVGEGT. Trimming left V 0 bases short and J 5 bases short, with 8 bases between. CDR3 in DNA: TGTGCCAGCAGTTACTCGAATGCGCACGAGCAGTACTTC. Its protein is CASSYSNAHEQYF.

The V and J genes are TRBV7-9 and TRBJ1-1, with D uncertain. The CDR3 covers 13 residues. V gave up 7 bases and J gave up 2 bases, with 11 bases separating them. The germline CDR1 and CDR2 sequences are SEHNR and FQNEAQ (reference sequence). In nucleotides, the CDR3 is TGTGCCAGCACCTTTAGCGCAAACACTGAAGCTTTCTTT. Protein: CASTFSANTEAFF.

The CDR3 protein is CASSSDGGSNYGYTF. Written as DNA, the CDR3 is TGCGCCAGCAGCTCCGACGGGGGGTCCAACTATGGCTACACCTTC. The V call is TRBV5-1, the J call TRBJ1-2, with D perhaps TRBD1 (5 bases). The germline V gene encodes CDR1 SGHRS and CDR2 YFSETQ. This CDR3 comprises 15 residues. Trimming left V 3 bases short and J 2 bases short, with 14 bases between.

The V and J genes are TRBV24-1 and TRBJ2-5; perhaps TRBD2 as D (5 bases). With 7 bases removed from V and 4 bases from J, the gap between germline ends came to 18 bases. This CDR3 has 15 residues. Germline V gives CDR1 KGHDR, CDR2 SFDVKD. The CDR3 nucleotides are TGTGCCACCAGCCCCCGGGGAATTTCGTCAGAGACCCAGTACTTC. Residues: CATSPRGISSETQYF.

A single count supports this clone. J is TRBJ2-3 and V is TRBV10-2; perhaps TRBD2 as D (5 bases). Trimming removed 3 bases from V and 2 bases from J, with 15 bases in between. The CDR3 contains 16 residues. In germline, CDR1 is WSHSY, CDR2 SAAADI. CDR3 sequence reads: CASSEGRVRTTDTQYF. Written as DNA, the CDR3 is TGCGCCAGCAGTGAAGGGCGGGTGCGGACCACAGATACGCAGTATTTT.

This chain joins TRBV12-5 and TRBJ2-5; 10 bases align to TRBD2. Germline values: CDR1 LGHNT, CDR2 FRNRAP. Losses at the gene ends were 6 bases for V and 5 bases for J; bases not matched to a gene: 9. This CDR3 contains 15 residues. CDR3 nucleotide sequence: TGTGCTAGTGGATCTGAGCGGGGGGGTCTGGAGACCCAGTACTTC. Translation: CASGSERGGLETQYF.

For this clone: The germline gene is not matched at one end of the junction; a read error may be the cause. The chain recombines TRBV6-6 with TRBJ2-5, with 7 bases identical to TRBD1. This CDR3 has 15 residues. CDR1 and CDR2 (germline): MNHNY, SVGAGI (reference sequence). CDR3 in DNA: TGTGCCAGCAGTAACTCCGGGACAGCCTTCGAGACCCAGTACTTC. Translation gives CASSNSGTAFETQYF.

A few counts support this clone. As DNA, the CDR3 is TGTGCCAGCAGCTTATGGGCCCAAACTAGCGGGAGAACCGAGCAGTACTTC. Translated, it gives CASSLWAQTSGRTEQYF. The gene calls are TRBV7-6 and TRBJ2-7; 11 positions match TRBD2. V lost 2 bases and J lost 6; bases outside the gene matches: 12. This CDR3 is built from 17 residues. In germline, CDR1 is SGHVS, CDR2 FNYEAQ.

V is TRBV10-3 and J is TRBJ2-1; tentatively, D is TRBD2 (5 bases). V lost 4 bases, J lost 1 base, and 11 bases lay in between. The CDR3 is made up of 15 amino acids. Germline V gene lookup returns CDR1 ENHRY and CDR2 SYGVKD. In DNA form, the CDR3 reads TGTGCCATCAGTGTCATCGGGATGTCCTACAATGAGCAGTTCTTC. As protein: CAISVIGMSYNEQFF.

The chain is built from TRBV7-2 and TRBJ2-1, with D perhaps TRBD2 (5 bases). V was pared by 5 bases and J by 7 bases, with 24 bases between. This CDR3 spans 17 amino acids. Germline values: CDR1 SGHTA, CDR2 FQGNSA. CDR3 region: CASSLSTLATRLNEQFF. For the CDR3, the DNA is TGTGCCAGCAGCCTAAGTACCCTAGCCACTCGGTTGAATGAGCAGTTCTTC.

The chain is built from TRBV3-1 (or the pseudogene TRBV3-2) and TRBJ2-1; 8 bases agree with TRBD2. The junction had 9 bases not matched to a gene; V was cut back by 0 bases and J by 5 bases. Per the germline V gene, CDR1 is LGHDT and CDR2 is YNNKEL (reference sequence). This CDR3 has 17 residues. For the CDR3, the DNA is TGTGCCAGCAGCCAAGATATGGCTAGCGGGCCTCACAATGAGCAGTTCTTC. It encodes CASSQDMASGPHNEQFF.

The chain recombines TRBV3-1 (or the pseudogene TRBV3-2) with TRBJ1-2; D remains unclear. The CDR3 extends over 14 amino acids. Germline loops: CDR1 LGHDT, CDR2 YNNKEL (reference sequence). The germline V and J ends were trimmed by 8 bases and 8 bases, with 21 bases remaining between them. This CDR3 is CASYKVEGWYGYTF. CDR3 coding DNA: TGTGCCAGCTATAAGGTTGAGGGCTGGTACGGCTACACCTTC.